This TCR beta chain was captured by sequencing in a study of T cells in Graves' hyperthyroidism and ophthalmopathy (dated by TCRdb to about 2019). With regard to the full study: Peripheral blood samples were taken at the time of initial diagnosis, prior to any treatment. To identify distinguishing TCR V-J signatures, a discovery cohort of around 100 patients was used, comprising 40 to 45 with Graves' ophthalmopathy and some 60 with stable Graves' hyperthyroidism. An independent validation cohort of around 19 hyperthyroidism patients and over 15 patients who later progressed to ophthalmopathy tested prospective prediction of ophthalmopathy. The 85 to 100 discovery patients were divided at random into training and test sets in a 7:3 ratio. In roughly six Graves' hyperthyroidism patients, the study also compared T-cell repertoires from thyroid tissue with T-cell repertoires from blood. Once sampling was done, hyperthyroidism patients were given methimazole at a starting dose of 30 mg daily, whereas ophthalmopathy patients were given high-dose intravenous methylprednisolone. The paper describes TCR Vbeta CDR3 sequencing of roughly 130 peripheral blood samples, made up of 43 ophthalmopathy patients, approximately 73 hyperthyroidism patients and roughly 17 progressor patients.

Broad study findings and their caveats: Sample size was not statistically predetermined, and blinding of investigators to group allocation was not performed. A model built on a 13 V-J signature distinguished ophthalmopathy from stable hyperthyroidism, reaching about 88% sensitivity and around 81% specificity in cross-validation and 80%/75% in testing. Most expanded thyroid clonotypes (frequency above 0.001) were also detected in blood, suggesting blood repertoires may reflect thyroid immune responses. In validation, the model predicted progression to ophthalmopathy a median of around 6.5 months before onset, with over 60% sensitivity and more than 72% specificity.

Stable Graves' hyperthyroidism was defined as the absence of progression to ophthalmopathy over 18 months of follow-up. Hyperthyroidism patients were aged 18 to 65 years and newly diagnosed, with disease duration of less than 2 months. Exclusion was applied to patients with uncontrolled infections, other autoimmune diseases, pregnancy or lactation. Clinical symptoms, serum thyroxine and TRAb, thyroid ultrasound, and orbital computed tomography formed the basis for the diagnoses. PBMCs were isolated from more than 9 ml of fresh peripheral blood by Ficoll-Paque density gradient centrifugation. Total RNA was extracted using Trizol reagent, and RNA quality was assessed on an Agilent 2100 Bioanalyzer. V loses 0 bases, J loses 4 bases, and the germline ends lie 9 bases apart. The CDR3 spans 14 residues, from the cysteine through the phenylalanine. The only DNA kept is the CDR3, 42 bases in frame from the first base. Taken from the germline V gene, the CDR1 and CDR2 loops are SGHTA and FQGTGA.

This clonotype was seen at least ten times. What antigen it recognizes has not been identified. One base away there is no much larger clone; base qualities are not given. The TCR beta CDR3 regions were amplified from RNA transcripts. The first round of RT-PCR for the TCR CDR3 was performed with the HTBI primer set and the Qiagen OneStep RT-PCR kit. A second multiplex PCR round built the libraries, followed by size selection and purification. Libraries were sequenced paired-end with 100 bp reads on an Illumina HiSeq2000. For the original study's pipeline: Raw data were processed with SOAPnuke, discarding reads with adapters, uncalled bases, mean Phred below 15, or no exact constant-primer or identifier match. COPE v1.2.5 was used to merge high-quality paired reads, and clonotypes were defined as unique nucleotide sequences. MiTCR v1.1 was used to align clonotypes to the IMGT TRBV, TRBD and TRBJ reference segments. Analysis was restricted to V-J combinations with a frequency above 0.0001, which covered just over 98% of repertoires. A TCS score was defined as the ratio of F50 (clonal expansion) to E x V (chaos), with BLOSUM62-based TCRdist applied between CDR3 peptides within each V-J. Welch's t-statistics and random forest reduced 500 to 650 V-J features to 13, which were used in a naive Bayes classifier (R e1071). The public reads were reanalyzed by TCRdb: fastp trimming at Q25, MiXCR alignment, in-frame beta chains only. Here each entry gathers all rows of one CDR3 protein and keeps the most common genes and DNA. The V and J calls follow TCRdb's processing rather than the paper's. In all, the sample holds about 620,000 distinct CDR3 sequences, and about 17% of those were seen once. The ten largest clonotypes hold around 4% of the sample.

The sequencing input was blood. This sequence uses TRBV7-3 and TRBJ1-2; tentative D gene TRBD1, with 6 bases matching. This clonotype was sampled from a woman in her 30s with Graves' hyperthyroidism. The CDR3: CASSLTTGGYGYTF. The sequenced DNA is TGTGCCAGCAGCTTAACGACAGGAGGCTATGGCTACACCTTC.